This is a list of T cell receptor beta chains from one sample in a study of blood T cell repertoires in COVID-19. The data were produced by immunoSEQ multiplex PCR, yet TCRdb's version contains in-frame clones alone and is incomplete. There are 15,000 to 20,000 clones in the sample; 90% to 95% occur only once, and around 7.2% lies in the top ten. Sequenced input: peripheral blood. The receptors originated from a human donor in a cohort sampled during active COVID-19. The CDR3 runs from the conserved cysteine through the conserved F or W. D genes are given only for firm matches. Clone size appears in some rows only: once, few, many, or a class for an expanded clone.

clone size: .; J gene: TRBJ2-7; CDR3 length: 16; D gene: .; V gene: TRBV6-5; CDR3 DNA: TGTGCCAGCAGTTACTCCGGGGCTAGCGAGAGATACGAGCAGTACTTC; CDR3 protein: CASSYSGASERYEQYF
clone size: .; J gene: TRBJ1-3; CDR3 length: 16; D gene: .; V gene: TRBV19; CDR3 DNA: TGTGCCAGTAGTATTGGCGGCAGGGGAGCTGGAAACACCATATATTTT; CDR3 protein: CASSIGGRGAGNTIYF
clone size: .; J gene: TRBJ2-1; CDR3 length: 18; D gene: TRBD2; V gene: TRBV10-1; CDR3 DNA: TGCGCCAGCAGTGAGTCGACGGGACTAGGAACGTTTTACAATGAGCAGTTCTTC; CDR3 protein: CASSESTGLGTFYNEQFF
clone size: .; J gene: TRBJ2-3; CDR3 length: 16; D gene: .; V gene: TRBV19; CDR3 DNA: TGTGCCAGTAGTATTAACTCTCTCTTAGGCACAGATACGCAGTATTTT; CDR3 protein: CASSINSLLGTDTQYF
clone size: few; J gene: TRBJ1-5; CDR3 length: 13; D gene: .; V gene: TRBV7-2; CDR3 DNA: TGTGCCAGCAGCTTACGGTTAGATCAGCCCCAGCATTTT; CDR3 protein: CASSLRLDQPQHF
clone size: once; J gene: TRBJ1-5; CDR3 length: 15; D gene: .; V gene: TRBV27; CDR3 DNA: TGTGCCAGCAGTTTATCCTCTTACTCTTATCAGCCCCAGCATTTT; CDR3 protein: CASSLSSYSYQPQHF
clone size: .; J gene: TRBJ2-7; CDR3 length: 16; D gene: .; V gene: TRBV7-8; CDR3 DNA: TGTGCCAGCAGCTTAGCTGCAGGGTTGTTTTCCTACGAGCAGTACTTC; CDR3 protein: CASSLAAGLFSYEQYF
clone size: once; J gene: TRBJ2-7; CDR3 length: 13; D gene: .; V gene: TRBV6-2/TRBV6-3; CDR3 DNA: TGTGCCAGCAGTTACGTCAGGGCTCACGAGCAGTACTTC; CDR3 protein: CASSYVRAHEQYF
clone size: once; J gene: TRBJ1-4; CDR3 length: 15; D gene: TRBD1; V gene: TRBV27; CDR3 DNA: TGTGCCAGCAGCAGGGACAGGGGCGATAATGAAAAACTGTTTTTT; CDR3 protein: CASSRDRGDNEKLFF
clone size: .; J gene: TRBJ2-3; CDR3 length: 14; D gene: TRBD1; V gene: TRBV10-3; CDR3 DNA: TGTGCCATCAGAGAGGGACAGCCCACAGATACGCAGTATTTT; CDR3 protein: CAIREGQPTDTQYF
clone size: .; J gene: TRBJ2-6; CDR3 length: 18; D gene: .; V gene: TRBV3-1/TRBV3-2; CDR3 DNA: TGTGCCAGCAGCCAAGATGACAGATGGAGCTCTGGGGCCAACGTCCTGACTTTC; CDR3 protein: CASSQDDRWSSGANVLTF
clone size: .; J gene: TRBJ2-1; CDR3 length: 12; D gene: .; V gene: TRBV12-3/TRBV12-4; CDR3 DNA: TGTGCCAGCACCTTTTCCCCCAATGAGCAGTTCTTC; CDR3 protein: CASTFSPNEQFF
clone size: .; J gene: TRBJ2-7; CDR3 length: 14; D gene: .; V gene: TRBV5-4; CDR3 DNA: TGTGCCAGCAGCATGCCGATAGGGGCCTACGAGCAGTACTTC; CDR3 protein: CASSMPIGAYEQYF
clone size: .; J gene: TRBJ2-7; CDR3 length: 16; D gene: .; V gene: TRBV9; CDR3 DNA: TGTGCCAGCAGCGTAGATCCAAGACCTTCGGGGTACGAGCAGTACTTC; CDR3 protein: CASSVDPRPSGYEQYF
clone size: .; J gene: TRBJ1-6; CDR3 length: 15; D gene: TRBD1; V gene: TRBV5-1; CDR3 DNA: TGCGCCAGCAGCTTCGGACAGGGCTATAATTCACCCCTCCACTTT; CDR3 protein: CASSFGQGYNSPLHF
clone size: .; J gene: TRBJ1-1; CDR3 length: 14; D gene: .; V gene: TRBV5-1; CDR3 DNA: TGCGCCAGCAGCTTGGGAACAGCGAACACTGAAGCTTTCTTT; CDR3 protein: CASSLGTANTEAFF
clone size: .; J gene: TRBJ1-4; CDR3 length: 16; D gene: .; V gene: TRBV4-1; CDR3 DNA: TGCGCCAGCAGCCAAGACCAGGGCTTTGCTAATGAAAAACTGTTTTTT; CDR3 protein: CASSQDQGFANEKLFF
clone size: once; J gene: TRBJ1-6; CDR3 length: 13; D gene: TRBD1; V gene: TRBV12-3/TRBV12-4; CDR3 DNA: TGTGCCAGCAGGGGACAGGGGAATTCACCCCTCCACTTT; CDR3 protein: CASRGQGNSPLHF
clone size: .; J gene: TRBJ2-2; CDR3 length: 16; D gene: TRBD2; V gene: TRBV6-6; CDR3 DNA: TGTGCCAGCACAACACTAGCGGGGGGGCGGAACGGGGAGCTGTTTTTT; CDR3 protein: CASTTLAGGRNGELFF
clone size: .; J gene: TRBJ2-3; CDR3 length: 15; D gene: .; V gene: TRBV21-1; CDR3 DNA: TGTGCCAGGCTAAGATGCGGGAGAAGGGTAGATACGCAGTATTTT; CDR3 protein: CARLRCGRRVDTQYF
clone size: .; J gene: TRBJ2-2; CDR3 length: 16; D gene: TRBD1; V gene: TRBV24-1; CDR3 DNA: TGTGCCACCGCCGATGGACAGGGGGCCTCGATTGGGGAGCTGTTTTTT; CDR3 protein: CATADGQGASIGELFF
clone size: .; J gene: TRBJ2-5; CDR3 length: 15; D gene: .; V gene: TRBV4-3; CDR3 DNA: TGCGCCAGCAGCCAGCTCGGCGGAGGGGTAGAGACCCAGTACTTC; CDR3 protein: CASSQLGGGVETQYF
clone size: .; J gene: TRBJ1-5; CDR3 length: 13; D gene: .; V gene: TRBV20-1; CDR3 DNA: TGCAGTGCTAGTTTCGATTCGGATCAGCCCCAGCATTTT; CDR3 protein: CSASFDSDQPQHF
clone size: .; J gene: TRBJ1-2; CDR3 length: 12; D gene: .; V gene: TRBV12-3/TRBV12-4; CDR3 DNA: TGTGCCAGCAGTTTAGTATACTATGGCTACACCTTC; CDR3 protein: CASSLVYYGYTF
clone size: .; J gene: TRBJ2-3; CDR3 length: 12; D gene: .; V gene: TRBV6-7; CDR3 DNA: TGTGCCAGCAGTTACGGTATGGCAGGGAAGTATTTT; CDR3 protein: CASSYGMAGKYF
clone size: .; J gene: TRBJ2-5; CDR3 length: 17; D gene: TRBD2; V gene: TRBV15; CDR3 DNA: TGTGCCACCAGCAGGACTAGCGGGGGAGCTTCCCAAGAGACCCAGTACTTC; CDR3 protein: CATSRTSGGASQETQYF
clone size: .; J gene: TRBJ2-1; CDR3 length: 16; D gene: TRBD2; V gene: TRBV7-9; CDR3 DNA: TGTGCCAGCAGCTTAGCTCCAGCGGGGGGGCCGGATGAGCAGTTCTTC; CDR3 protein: CASSLAPAGGPDEQFF
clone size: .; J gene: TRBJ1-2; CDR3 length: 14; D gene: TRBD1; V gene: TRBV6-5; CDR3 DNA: TGTGCCAGCAAGGGACAGGGAGCGAGCTATGGCTACACCTTC; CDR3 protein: CASKGQGASYGYTF
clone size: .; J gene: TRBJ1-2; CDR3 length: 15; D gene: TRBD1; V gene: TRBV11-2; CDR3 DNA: TGTGCCAGCAGCTTAGGTGTTACAGGGGGCGATGGCTACACCTTC; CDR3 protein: CASSLGVTGGDGYTF
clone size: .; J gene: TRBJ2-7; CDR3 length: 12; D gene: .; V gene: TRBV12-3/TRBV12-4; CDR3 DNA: TGTGCCAGCAGTCTACAGAACTACGAGCAGTACTTC; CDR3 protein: CASSLQNYEQYF
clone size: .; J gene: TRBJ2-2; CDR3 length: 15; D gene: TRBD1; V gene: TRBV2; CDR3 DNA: TGTGCCAGCACACCGACAGGGGCGGCCACCGGGGAGCTGTTTTTT; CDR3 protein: CASTPTGAATGELFF
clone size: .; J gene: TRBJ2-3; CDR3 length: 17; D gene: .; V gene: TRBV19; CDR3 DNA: TGTGCCAGTAGTATAGCCTCCGACTGGAGGCACACAGATACGCAGTATTTT; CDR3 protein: CASSIASDWRHTDTQYF
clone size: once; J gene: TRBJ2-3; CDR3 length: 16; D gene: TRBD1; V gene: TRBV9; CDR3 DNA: TGTGCCAGCAGCGTAGAGGCAGGGGGAAACACAGATACGCAGTATTTT; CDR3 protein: CASSVEAGGNTDTQYF
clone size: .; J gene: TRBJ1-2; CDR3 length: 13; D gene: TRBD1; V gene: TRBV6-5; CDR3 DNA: TGTGCCAGCAGCTCCAGACAGGGTCGGGGCTACACCTTC; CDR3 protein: CASSSRQGRGYTF
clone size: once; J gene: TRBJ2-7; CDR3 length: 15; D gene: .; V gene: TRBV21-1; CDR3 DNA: TGTGCCAGCAGGGGAAGACAGGGGGAAACCTACGAGCAGTACTTC; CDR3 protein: CASRGRQGETYEQYF
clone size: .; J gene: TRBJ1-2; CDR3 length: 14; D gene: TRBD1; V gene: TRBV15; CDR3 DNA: TGTGCCACCAGCTGGGACAGGGCTAACTATGGCTACACCTTC; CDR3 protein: CATSWDRANYGYTF
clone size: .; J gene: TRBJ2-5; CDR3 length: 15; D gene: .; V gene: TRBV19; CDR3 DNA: TGTGCCAGTAGTATGGCCAGAGGATTACAAGAGACCCAGTACTTC; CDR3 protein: CASSMARGLQETQYF
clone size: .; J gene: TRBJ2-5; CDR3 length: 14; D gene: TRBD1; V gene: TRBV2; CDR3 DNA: TGTGCCAGCAGGGCCCGATCAGGGGGAAAGACCCAGTACTTC; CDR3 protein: CASRARSGGKTQYF
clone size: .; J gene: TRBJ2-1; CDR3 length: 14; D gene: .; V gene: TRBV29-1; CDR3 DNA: TGCAGCGTTCGGGGCGGGATCGCCTACAATGAGCAGTTCTTC; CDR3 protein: CSVRGGIAYNEQFF
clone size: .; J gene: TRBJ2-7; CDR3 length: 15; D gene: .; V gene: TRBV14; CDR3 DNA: TGTGCCAGCAGCCAAGCCAGCACAGGATACTACGAGCAGTACTTC; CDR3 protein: CASSQASTGYYEQYF
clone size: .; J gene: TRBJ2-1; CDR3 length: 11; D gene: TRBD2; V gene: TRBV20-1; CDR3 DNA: TGCAGTGACGGGAGGGTCAATGAGCAGTTCTTC; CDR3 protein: CSDGRVNEQFF
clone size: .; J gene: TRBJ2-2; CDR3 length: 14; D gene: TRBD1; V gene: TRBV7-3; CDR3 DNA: TGTGCCAGCAAAAGGACAGGCGATACCGGGGAGCTGTTTTTT; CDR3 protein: CASKRTGDTGELFF
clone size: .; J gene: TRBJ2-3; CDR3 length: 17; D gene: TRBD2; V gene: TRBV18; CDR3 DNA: TGTGCCAGCTCACCGCTGTTTAATAGCGGGAACACAGATACGCAGTATTTT; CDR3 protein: CASSPLFNSGNTDTQYF
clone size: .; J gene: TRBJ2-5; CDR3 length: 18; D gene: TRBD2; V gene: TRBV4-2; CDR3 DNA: TGTGCCAGCAGCCAAGGAACAACTAGCGGGGGGGCTGGGGAGACCCAGTACTTC; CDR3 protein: CASSQGTTSGGAGETQYF
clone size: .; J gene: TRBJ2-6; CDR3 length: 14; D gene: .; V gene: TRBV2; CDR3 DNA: TGTGCCAGCCAGGCGACCTCTGGGGCCAACGTCCTGACTTTC; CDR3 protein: CASQATSGANVLTF
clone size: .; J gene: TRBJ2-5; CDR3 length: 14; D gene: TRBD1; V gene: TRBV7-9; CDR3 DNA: TGTGCCAGCAGCTTGGGACAGAAACAAGAGACCCAGTACTTC; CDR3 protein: CASSLGQKQETQYF
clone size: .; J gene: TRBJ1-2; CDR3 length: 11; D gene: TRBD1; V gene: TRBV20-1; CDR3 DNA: TGCAGTGCCTTCAGGGGGGCGGGCTACACCTTC; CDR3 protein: CSAFRGAGYTF
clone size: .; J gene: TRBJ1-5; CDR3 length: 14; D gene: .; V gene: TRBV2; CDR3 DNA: TGTGCCAGCAGTGCAGGGGAAGGCAATCAGCCCCAGCATTTT; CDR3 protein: CASSAGEGNQPQHF
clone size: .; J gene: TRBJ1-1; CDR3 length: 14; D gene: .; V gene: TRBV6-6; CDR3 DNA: TGTGCCAGCAGCACGGGCGGCGGGGTCCCCCAAGCTTTCTTT; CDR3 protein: CASSTGGGVPQAFF
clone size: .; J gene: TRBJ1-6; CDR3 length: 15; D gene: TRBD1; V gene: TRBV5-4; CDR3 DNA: TGTGCCAGCAGCTATGGACAGGGATTCAATTCACCCCTCCACTTT; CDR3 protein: CASSYGQGFNSPLHF
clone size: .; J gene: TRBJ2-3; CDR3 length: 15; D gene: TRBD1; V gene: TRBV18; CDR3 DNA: TGTGCCAGCTCACCAGGACAGGGGGGGACAGATACGCAGTATTTT; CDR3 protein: CASSPGQGGTDTQYF
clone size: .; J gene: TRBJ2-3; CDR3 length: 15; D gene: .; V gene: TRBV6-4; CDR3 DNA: TGTGCCAGCAGTGAGGGGGCGGGAGAGGAAAATACGCAGTATTTT; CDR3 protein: CASSEGAGEENTQYF
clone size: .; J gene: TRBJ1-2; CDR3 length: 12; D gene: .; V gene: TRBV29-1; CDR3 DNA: TGCAGCAACCCCGGACAGCTGTATGGCTACACCTTC; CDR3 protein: CSNPGQLYGYTF